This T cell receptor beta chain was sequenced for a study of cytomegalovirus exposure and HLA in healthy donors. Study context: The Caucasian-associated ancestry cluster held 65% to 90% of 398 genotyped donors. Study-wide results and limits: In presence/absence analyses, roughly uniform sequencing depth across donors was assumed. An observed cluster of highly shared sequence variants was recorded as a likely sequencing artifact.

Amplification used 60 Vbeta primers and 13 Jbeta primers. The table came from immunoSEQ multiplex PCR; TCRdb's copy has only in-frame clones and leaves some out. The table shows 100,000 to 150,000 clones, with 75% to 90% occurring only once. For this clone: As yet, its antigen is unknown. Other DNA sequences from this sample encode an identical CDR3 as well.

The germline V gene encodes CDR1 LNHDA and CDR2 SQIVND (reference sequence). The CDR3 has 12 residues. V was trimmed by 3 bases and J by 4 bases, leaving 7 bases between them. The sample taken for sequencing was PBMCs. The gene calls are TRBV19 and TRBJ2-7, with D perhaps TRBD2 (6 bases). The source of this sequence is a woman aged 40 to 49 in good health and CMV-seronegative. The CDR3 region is CASSMGGYEQYF. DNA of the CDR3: TGTGCCAGTAGTATGGGGGGATACGAGCAGTACTTC.